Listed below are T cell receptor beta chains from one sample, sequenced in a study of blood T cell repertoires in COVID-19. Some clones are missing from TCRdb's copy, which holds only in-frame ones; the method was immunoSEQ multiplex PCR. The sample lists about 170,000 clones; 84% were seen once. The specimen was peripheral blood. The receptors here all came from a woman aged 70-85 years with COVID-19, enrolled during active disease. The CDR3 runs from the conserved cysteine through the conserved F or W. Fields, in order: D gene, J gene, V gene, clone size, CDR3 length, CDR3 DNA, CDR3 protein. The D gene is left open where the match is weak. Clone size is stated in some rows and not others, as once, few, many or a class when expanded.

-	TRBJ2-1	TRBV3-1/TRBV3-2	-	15	TGTGCCAGCAGCTTACAGGTTCTCTCCTACAATGAGCAGTTCTTC	CASSLQVLSYNEQFF
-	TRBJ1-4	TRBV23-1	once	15	TGCGCCAGCAGTCAATCCTCCAGTCCCAATGAAAAACTGTTTTTT	CASSQSSSPNEKLFF
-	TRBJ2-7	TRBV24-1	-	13	TGTGCCACCAGTGATATCGGGACCTACGAGCAGTACTTC	CATSDIGTYEQYF
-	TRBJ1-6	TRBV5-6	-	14	TGTGCCAGCAGCTATTCGGGGGAGAATTCACCCCTCCACTTT	CASSYSGENSPLHF
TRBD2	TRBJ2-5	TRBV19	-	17	TGTGCCAGTAGTATAGCTGGGACTAGCGGGGGGACAGAGACCCAGTACTTC	CASSIAGTSGGTETQYF
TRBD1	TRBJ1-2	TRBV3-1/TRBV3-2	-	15	TGTGCCAGCAGCCTCTCAGGGGGACAGACGTATGGCTACACCTTC	CASSLSGGQTYGYTF
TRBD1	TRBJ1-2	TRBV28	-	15	TGTGCCAGCAGTTTACGGGACAGGGTGCTGGGCGGCTACACCTTC	CASSLRDRVLGGYTF
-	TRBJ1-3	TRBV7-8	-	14	TGTGCCAGCAGCCATACAGCCTCTGGAAACACCATATATTTT	CASSHTASGNTIYF
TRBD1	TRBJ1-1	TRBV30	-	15	TGTGCCTGGAGGAGACAGGGGATGATGAACACTGAAGCTTTCTTT	CAWRRQGMMNTEAFF
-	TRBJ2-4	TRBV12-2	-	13	TGTGCAAGTCGCTTAGCGGGACAGGAGAAAGAGTACTTC	CASRLAGQEKEYF
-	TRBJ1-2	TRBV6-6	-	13	TGTGCCAGCAGTTACGCCGGATTGGGCGGCTACACCTTC	CASSYAGLGGYTF
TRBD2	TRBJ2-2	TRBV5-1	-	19	TGCGCCAGCAGCTTGGTAGGTCTAGCGGGGCCCGTGAACACCGGGGAGCTGTTTTTT	CASSLVGLAGPVNTGELFF
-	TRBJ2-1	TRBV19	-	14	TGTGCCAGTAGTGATTTGGTGCGGAACAATGAGCAGTTCTTC	CASSDLVRNNEQFF
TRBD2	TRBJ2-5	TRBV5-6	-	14	TGTGCCACCGAACCAGCGGGGGGGCTAGGGGGCCAGTACTTC	CATEPAGGLGGQYF
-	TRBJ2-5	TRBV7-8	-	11	TGTGCCAGCGGGGAGGGGGAGGCCCAGTACTTC	CASGEGEAQYF
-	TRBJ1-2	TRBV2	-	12	TGTGCCAGCAGCCCAGGGTCCTCTGGCTACACCTTC	CASSPGSSGYTF
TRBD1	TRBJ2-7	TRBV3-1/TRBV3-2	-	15	TGTGCCAGCAGCCAGAACAGGGGGCATTACTACGAGCAGTACTTC	CASSQNRGHYYEQYF
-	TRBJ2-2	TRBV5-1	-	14	TGCGCCAGCAGCTTGTTCACCGCGGGCGGGGAGCTGTTTTTT	CASSLFTAGGELFF
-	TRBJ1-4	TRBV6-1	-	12	TGTGCCAGCAGTGACCGTCGGGAAAAACTGTTTTTT	CASSDRREKLFF
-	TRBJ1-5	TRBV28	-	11	TGTGCCAGCAGCTCGGGTCAGCCCCAGCATTTT	CASSSGQPQHF
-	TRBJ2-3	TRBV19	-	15	TGTGCCAGTAGCCTATCGGACACCCCAGGGGATACGCAGTATTTT	CASSLSDTPGDTQYF
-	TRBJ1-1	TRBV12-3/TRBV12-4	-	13	TGTGCCAGCAGTTTAGGTGAGGCCTATGAAGCTTTCTTT	CASSLGEAYEAFF
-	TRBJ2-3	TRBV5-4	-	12	TGTGCCAGCAGCCCCTCTAGCGATACGCAGTATTTT	CASSPSSDTQYF
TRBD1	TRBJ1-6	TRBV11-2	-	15	TGTGCCAGCAGCTTAGAGAGGACAGGGAATTCACCCCTCCACTTT	CASSLERTGNSPLHF
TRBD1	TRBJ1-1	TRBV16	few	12	TGTGCCAGCAGCCGACCAACAGGGGATGCTTTCTTT	CASSRPTGDAFF
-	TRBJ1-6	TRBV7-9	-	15	TGTGCCAGCACCAACGGGGGATTGCATAATTCACCCCTCCACTTT	CASTNGGLHNSPLHF
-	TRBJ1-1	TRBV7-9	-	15	TGTGCCAGCAGCTTATATCGGAGGGGGAACACTGAAGCTTTCTTT	CASSLYRRGNTEAFF
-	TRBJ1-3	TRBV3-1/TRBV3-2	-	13	TGTGCCAGCAGCCAAACGGTCGGAAACACCATATATTTT	CASSQTVGNTIYF
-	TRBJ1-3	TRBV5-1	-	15	TGCGCCAGCAGCGCCTCTGAACACTCTGGAAACACCATATATTTT	CASSASEHSGNTIYF
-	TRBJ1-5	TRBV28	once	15	TGTGCCAGCAGGCTTAATACCTATAGCAATCAGCCCCAGCATTTT	CASRLNTYSNQPQHF
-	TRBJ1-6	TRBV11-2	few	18	TGTGCCAGCAGCTTAGATGCTAGGGGCAGCTCCTATAATTCACCCCTCCACTTT	CASSLDARGSSYNSPLHF
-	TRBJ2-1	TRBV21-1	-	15	TGTGCCAGCAGCAAAGAGAGGACAGCATACAATGAGCAGTTCTTC	CASSKERTAYNEQFF
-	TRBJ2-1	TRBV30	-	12	TGTGCCTGGAGTATGTCCTCTAATGAGCAGTTCTTC	CAWSMSSNEQFF